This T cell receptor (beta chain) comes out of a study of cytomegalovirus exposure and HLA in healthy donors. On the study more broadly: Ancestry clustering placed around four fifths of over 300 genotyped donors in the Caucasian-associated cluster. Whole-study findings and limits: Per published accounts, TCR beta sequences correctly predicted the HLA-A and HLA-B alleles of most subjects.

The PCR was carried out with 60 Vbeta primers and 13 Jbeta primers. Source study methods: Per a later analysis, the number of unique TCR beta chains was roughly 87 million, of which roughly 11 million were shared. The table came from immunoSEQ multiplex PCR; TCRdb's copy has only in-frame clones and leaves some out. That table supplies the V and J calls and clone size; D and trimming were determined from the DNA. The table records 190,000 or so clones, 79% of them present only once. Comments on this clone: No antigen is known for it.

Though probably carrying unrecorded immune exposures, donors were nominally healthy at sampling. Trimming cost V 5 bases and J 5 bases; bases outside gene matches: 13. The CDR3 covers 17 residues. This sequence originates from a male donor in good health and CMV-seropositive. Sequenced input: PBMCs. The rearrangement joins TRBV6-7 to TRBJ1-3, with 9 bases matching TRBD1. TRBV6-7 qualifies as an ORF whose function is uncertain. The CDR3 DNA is TGTGCCAGCAGTAAAACGGGACAGGGCCGCGGTAGAAACACCATATATTTT. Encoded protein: CASSKTGQGRGRNTIYF.